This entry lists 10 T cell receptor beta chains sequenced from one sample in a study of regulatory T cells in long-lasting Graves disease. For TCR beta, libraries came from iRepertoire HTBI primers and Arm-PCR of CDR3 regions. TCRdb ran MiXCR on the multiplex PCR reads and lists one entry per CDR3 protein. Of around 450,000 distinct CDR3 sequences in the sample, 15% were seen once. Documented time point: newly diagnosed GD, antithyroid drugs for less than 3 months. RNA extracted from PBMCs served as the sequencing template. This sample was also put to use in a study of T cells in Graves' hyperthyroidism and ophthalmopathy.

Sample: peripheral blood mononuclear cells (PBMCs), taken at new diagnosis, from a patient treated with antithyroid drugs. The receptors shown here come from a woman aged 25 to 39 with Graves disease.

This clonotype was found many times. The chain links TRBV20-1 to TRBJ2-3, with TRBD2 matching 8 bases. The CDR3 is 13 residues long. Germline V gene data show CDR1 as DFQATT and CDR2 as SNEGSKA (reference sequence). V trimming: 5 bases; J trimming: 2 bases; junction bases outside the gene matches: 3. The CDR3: CSARGGYTDTQYF. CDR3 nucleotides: TGCAGTGCTCGGGGGGGTTACACAGATACGCAGTATTTT.

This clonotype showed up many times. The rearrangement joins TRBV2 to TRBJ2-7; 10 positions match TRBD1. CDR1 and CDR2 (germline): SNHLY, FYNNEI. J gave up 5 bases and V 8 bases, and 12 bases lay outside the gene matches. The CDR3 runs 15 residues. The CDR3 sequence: CASSGSDRGLDEQYF. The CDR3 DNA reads TGTGCCAGCTCAGGGTCAGACAGGGGGCTCGACGAGCAGTACTTC.

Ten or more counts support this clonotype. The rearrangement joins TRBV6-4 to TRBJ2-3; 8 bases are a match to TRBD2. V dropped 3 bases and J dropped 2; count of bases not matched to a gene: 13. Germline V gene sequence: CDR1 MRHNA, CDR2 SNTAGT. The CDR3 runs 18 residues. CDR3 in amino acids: CASSETMFSGSTTDTQYF. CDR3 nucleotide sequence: TGTGCCAGCAGTGAAACGATGTTCAGCGGGAGTACCACAGATACGCAGTATTTT.

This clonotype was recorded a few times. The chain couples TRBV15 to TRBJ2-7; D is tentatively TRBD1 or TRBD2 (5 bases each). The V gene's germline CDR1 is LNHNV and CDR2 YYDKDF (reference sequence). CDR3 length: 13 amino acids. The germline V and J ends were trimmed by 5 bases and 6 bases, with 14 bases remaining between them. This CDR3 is CATSSPGGGEQYF. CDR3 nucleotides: TGTGCCACCAGCTCCCCGGGTGGGGGCGAGCAGTACTTC.

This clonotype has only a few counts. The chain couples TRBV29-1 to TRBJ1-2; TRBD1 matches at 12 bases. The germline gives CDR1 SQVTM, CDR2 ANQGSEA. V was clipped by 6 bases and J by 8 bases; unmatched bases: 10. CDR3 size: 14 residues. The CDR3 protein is CSVVFRDRGLGYTF. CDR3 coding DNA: TGCAGCGTCGTATTCCGGGACAGGGGGCTCGGCTACACCTTC.

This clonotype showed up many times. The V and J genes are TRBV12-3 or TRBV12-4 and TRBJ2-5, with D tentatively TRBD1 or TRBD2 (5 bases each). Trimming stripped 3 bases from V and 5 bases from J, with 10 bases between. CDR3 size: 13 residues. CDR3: CASSFSGTETQYF. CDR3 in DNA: TGTGCCAGCAGTTTTAGTGGGACCGAGACCCAGTACTTC.

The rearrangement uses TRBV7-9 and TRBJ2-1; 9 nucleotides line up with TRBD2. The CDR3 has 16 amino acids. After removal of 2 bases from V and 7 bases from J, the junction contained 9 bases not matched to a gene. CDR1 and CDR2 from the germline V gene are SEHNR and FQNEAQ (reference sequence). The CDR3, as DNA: TGTGCCAGCAGCTTAAGGCTTAGCGGGAGAGGTAATGAGCAGTTCTTC. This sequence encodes CASSLRLSGRGNEQFF.

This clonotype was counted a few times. The CDR3 nucleotides are TGCGCCAGCAAGTTCGCAGGGGACGAAAAACTGTTTTTT. This translates into CASKFAGDEKLFF. J is TRBJ1-4 and V is TRBV10-2; TRBD1 might be the D (6 bases). Germline V CDR1 and CDR2: WSHSY, SAAADI. The V gene lost 7 bases and the J gene lost 8 bases, with 14 bases spanning the gap. CDR3 length equals 13 residues.

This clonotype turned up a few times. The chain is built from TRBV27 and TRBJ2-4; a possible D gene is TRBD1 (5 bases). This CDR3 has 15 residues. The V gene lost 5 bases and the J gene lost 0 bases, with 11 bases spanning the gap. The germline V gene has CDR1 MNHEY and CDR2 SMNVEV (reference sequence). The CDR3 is CASSTPQGAKNIQYF. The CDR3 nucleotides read TGTGCCAGCAGTACCCCCCAGGGAGCCAAAAACATTCAGTACTTC.

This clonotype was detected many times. The CDR3 is CASTPRAASNQPQHF. The CDR3 bases are TGTGCCAGCACCCCTCGGGCAGCTAGCAATCAGCCCCAGCATTTT. This chain connects TRBV27 to TRBJ1-5; no definite D call. The V end lost 7 bases, the J end lost 0 bases, and 13 bases lay between the germline ends. This CDR3 is 15 amino acids long. CDR1 and CDR2 (germline): MNHEY, SMNVEV (reference sequence).